These 25 T cell receptor beta chains share one sample of origin, sequenced in a study of beta chain features in type 1 diabetes. Expressed TCRB transcripts were sequenced because the entire RNA isolate underwent reverse transcription. The protocol was immunoSEQ multiplex PCR, while the TCRdb copy is restricted to in-frame clones and leaves out a portion. The data contain 300,000 to 350,000 clones, less than 9.5% of them seen just once; the ten biggest clones take up around 0.45%. Sequencing was carried out using central memory CD4+ T cells from blood. These receptors came from a woman younger than 35 in good health.

This clone was seen repeatedly, ten times or more. The chain joins TRBV15 to TRBJ2-2, with 8 bases aligning to TRBD1. The CDR3 is 15 residues long. CDR1 LNHNV and CDR2 YYDKDF come from the germline V gene (reference sequence). Unmatched junction bases numbered 7, after V lost 3 bases and J lost 7 bases. The CDR3 loop reads CATSSWDRPSGELFF. For the CDR3, the DNA is TGTGCCACCAGCAGTTGGGACAGGCCGAGCGGGGAGCTGTTTTTT.

The gene calls are TRBV25-1 and TRBJ1-4; TRBD1 might be the D (5 bases). Germline CDR1 and CDR2: MGHDK and SYGVNS. The CDR3 contains 17 residues. Trimming shortened V by 1 base and J by 7 bases, and 19 bases separated the two germline ends. CDR3 DNA: TGTGCCAGCAGTGAATGGCAGGGAGGGATCTATGGTGAAAAACTGTTTTTT. Residues: CASSEWQGGIYGEKLFF. Full variable domain (remainder filled in from reference TRBV25-1 and TRBJ1-4): EADIYQTPRYLVIGTGKKITLECSQTMGHDKMYWYQQDPGMELHLIHYSYGVNSTEKGDLSSESTVSRIRTEHFPLTLESARPSHTSQYLCASSEWQGGIYGEKLFFGSGTQLSVL.

This clone turned up a few times. The chain is built from TRBV29-1 and TRBJ1-2, with 9 positions matching TRBD1. The germline V gene has CDR1 SQVTM and CDR2 ANQGSEA. The trim removed 4 bases at V and 4 bases at J, leaving 1 base unmatched. This CDR3 is 12 amino acids long. The chain's CDR3 is CSVGDRAYGYTF. For the CDR3, the DNA is TGCAGCGTTGGGGACAGGGCCTATGGCTACACCTTC.

In its sample, this clone was seen many times. This chain links TRBV2 with TRBJ2-7; 7 bases agree with TRBD2. The CDR3 consists of 15 residues. CDR1 is SNHLY and CDR2 is FYNNEI in the germline V gene. The V gene end was trimmed by 4 bases and the J gene end by 2 bases; junction bases not matched to a gene: 8. CDR3 bases: TGTGCCAGCAGTGTTGAGGCTAGCGGCCCCTACGAGCAGTACTTC. Its protein product is CASSVEASGPYEQYF. The full variable domain, with the rest looked up from reference TRBV2 and TRBJ2-7, is EPEVTQTPSHQVTQMGQEVILRCVPISNHLYFYWYRQILGQKVEFLVSFYNNEISEKSEIFDDQFSVERPDGSNFTLKIRSTKLEDSAMYFCASSVEASGPYEQYFGPGTRLTVT.

This clone was counted only a few times. The rearrangement joins TRBV18 to TRBJ2-7, with 9 bases that match TRBD1. The CDR3 has 14 amino acids. The V gene end was trimmed by 3 bases and the J gene end by 3 bases; junction bases not matched to a gene: 3. Germline V gives CDR1 KGHSH, CDR2 LQKENI. DNA for the CDR3: TGTGCCAGCTCACCCCGGACAGGGGACTACGAGCAGTACTTC. Its translation is CASSPRTGDYEQYF.

This clone has a handful of counts. The rearrangement uses TRBV2 and TRBJ2-5; maybe TRBD1 (6 bases). Per germline, CDR1 SNHLY and CDR2 FYNNEI. Trimming stripped 6 bases from V and 2 bases from J, with 13 bases between. The CDR3 consists of 14 residues. CDR3 loop: CASRAGTLQETQYF. The CDR3 coding sequence is TGTGCCAGCAGGGCCGGGACACTACAAGAGACCCAGTACTTC.

The chain links TRBV2 to TRBJ2-3; 10 nucleotides align to TRBD2. Germline CDR1 SNHLY, CDR2 FYNNEI. V trimming: 6 bases; J trimming: 3 bases; junction bases outside the gene matches: 9. The CDR3 sequence is 16 residues long. CDR3 sequence: CASRPSGSGGTDTQYF. In nucleotides, the CDR3 is TGTGCCAGCAGGCCTAGCGGGAGTGGTGGGACAGATACGCAGTATTTT.

This clone was picked up a small number of times. V gene TRBV5-6 combines with J gene TRBJ2-5, with TRBD1 matching 7 bases. The CDR3 is 15 amino acids. V gave up 2 bases and J gave up 5 bases; unmatched junction bases: 9. CDR1 SGHDT and CDR2 YYEEEE come from the germline V gene. The CDR3 loop is CASSFQRGQSETQYF. The DNA of the CDR3 is TGTGCCAGCAGCTTTCAAAGGGGGCAGTCGGAGACCCAGTACTTC.

CDR3 coding DNA: TGTGCCAGCAGCCAGTACCCGGGACAGGGGGCCGGGACCCAGTACTTC. The encoded protein is CASSQYPGQGAGTQYF. The chain employs TRBV14 and TRBJ2-5; 12 nucleotides agree with TRBD1. Germline assignment: CDR1 SGHDN and CDR2 FVKESK. Losses at the gene ends were 3 bases for V and 7 bases for J; bases not matched to a gene: 9. The CDR3 runs to 16 residues.

This clone was found a few times. The CDR3: CASSEVLAVEQYF. The CDR3 nucleotides are TGTGCCAGCAGTGAAGTACTAGCTGTTGAGCAGTACTTC. V is TRBV6-5 and J is TRBJ2-7; possible D gene TRBD2, 6 bases. There are 13 residues in the CDR3. V shed 5 bases and J shed 7 bases, with 15 bases lying between them. Germline-derived CDR1 and CDR2 are MNHEY and SVGAGI.

This sequence joins TRBV18 and TRBJ2-3, with D possibly being TRBD2 (6 bases). The CDR3 covers 16 residues. The V end lost 3 bases, the J end lost 5 bases, and 18 bases lay between the germline ends. Per the germline V gene, CDR1 is KGHSH and CDR2 is LQKENI. The CDR3 region has the DNA TGTGCCAGCTCACCGCCCGGCGGAGGGGCGAAAGATACGCAGTATTTT. Translation: CASSPPGGGAKDTQYF. Variable domain in full (rest from reference TRBV18 and TRBJ2-3): NAGVMQNPRHLVRRRGQEARLRCSPMKGHSHVYWYRQLPEEGLKFMVYLQKENIIDESGMPKERFSAEFPKEGPSILRIQQVVRGDSAAYFCASSPPGGGAKDTQYFGPGTRLTVL.

This rearrangement joins TRBV15 to TRBJ1-5, with 7 bases aligning to TRBD1. With 0 bases clipped from V and 7 bases from J, the junction kept 3 bases outside the gene matches. This CDR3 spans 14 amino acids. The V gene's germline CDR1 is LNHNV and CDR2 YYDKDF (reference sequence). The CDR3 bases are TGTGCCACCAGCAGAGACAGGGGGGAACAGCCCCAGCATTTT. This encodes CATSRDRGEQPQHF. Drawing the rest from reference TRBV15 and TRBJ1-5, the complete variable domain is DAMVIQNPRYQVTQFGKPVTLSCSQTLNHNVMYWYQQKSSQAPKLLFHYYDKDFNNEADTPDNFQSRRPNTSFCFLDIRSPGLGDTAMYLCATSRDRGEQPQHFGDGTRLSIL.

The V gene is TRBV14, the J gene TRBJ2-7; D is undetermined. Germline CDR1 is SGHDN and CDR2 is FVKESK. The CDR3 has 15 amino acids. Trimming removed 2 bases at V and 2 bases at J, with 13 bases between. The CDR3 sequence is CASSQSGLYTYEQYF. The CDR3 DNA sequence: TGTGCCAGCAGCCAAAGTGGGCTCTATACCTACGAGCAGTACTTC.

There are a few counts of this clone. This chain uses TRBV28 with TRBJ1-1; 9 nucleotides align to TRBD1. This CDR3 is built from 17 residues. Germline V lookup: CDR1 MDHEN, CDR2 SYDVKM. J was trimmed by 1 base and V by 5 bases; bases with no gene match: 11. The CDR3 reads CASSPPQGASQNTEAFF. In DNA, the CDR3 is TGTGCCAGCAGTCCGCCACAGGGGGCGTCACAGAACACTGAAGCTTTCTTT.

This clone has at least ten counts. The sample carries other DNA sequences with the same CDR3. This rearrangement joins TRBV7-9 to TRBJ1-2; 8 bases align to TRBD1. This CDR3 comprises 12 residues. Germline CDR1 is SEHNR and CDR2 is FQNEAQ (reference sequence). J gave up 6 bases and V 5 bases, and 2 bases lay outside the gene matches. The CDR3 region has the DNA TGTGCCAGCAGCCCGACAGGGGATGGCTACACCTTC. Translated: CASSPTGDGYTF.

The chain uses TRBV9 and TRBJ2-5; a weak D match, TRBD2 (6 bases). The germline V gene has CDR1 SGDLS and CDR2 YYNGEE. The CDR3 length is 15 residues. V was trimmed by 0 bases and J by 4 bases, leaving 13 bases between them. The CDR3 nucleotides read TGTGCCAGCAGCGTAGGATTAATGGGGGGAGAGACCCAGTACTTC. Its protein is CASSVGLMGGETQYF.

The chain uses TRBV7-9 and TRBJ1-3, with D possibly being TRBD1 (5 bases). V lost 4 bases and J 3 bases, leaving 13 bases between the germline ends. This CDR3 has 15 amino acids. Per germline, CDR1 SEHNR and CDR2 FQNEAQ (reference sequence). The DNA for the CDR3 is TGTGCCAGCAGCTCCGACCAGGGAGTTGGAAACACCATATATTTT. This codes for CASSSDQGVGNTIYF.

This clone was counted many times. CDR3 amino acids: CASSLSTGDSYGYTF. The CDR3, as DNA: TGTGCCAGCAGTTTATCAACAGGGGACTCCTATGGCTACACCTTC. This chain joins TRBV27 and TRBJ1-2, with 7 bases matching TRBD1. The germline V gene has CDR1 MNHEY and CDR2 SMNVEV (reference sequence). The CDR3 sequence is 15 residues long. V shed 0 bases and J 4 bases; nucleotides not matched to a gene: 5.

The chain combines TRBV6-1 with TRBJ2-7; D not resolved. The V gene's germline CDR1 is MNHNS and CDR2 SASEGT. V was trimmed by 4 bases and J by 2 bases, leaving 6 bases between them. This CDR3 region has 12 residues. CDR3 bases: TGTGCCAGCAGTGGCGGAACCTACGAGCAGTACTTC. Translating gives CASSGGTYEQYF.

With regard to this clone: At the DNA level, this CDR3 is encoded by other sequences in the same sample as well. This rearrangement joins TRBV5-1 to TRBJ2-2; TRBD2 is a possible D gene (5 bases). V was pared by 2 bases and J by 3 bases, with 11 bases between. The germline V gene has CDR1 SGHRS and CDR2 YFSETQ. The CDR3 has 15 amino acids. The CDR3 DNA reads TGCGCCAGCAGCTTACTAGGGTTTGACACCGGGGAGCTGTTTTTT. Protein sequence: CASSLLGFDTGELFF.

The rearrangement uses TRBV10-3 and TRBJ1-1, with no clear D. Germline lookup yields CDR1 ENHRY and CDR2 SYGVKD. The CDR3 has 13 residues. The ends were cut back, 10 bases at V and 5 bases at J, with 17 bases in the middle. CDR3 sequence (DNA): TGTGCCACGGGCACGTGGAAAGAGACTGAAGCTTTCTTT. Translated: CATGTWKETEAFF.

A few counts support this clone. The gene calls are TRBV7-2 and TRBJ2-5, with D possibly TRBD2 on 6 matching bases. Germline V gene sequence: CDR1 SGHTA, CDR2 FQGNSA. The V end lost 5 bases, the J end lost 5 bases, and 21 bases lay between the germline ends. The CDR3 is 16 amino acids. In DNA form, the CDR3 reads TGTGCCAGCAGCCCCCTAACCGGGGGTACTAGGGAGACCCAGTACTTC. Protein product: CASSPLTGGTRETQYF.

This clone has more than one count but fewer than ten. This may arise from a read error, as a much more abundant clone is one base away. The chain joins TRBV7-2 to TRBJ1-4, with D possibly matching TRBD1 (6 bases). Germline V gene data show CDR1 as SGHTA and CDR2 as FQGNSA. The CDR3 is made up of 14 amino acids. V dropped 4 bases and J dropped 4 bases, with 10 bases sitting between them. The CDR3 spells CASSSTGYNEKLFF. The CDR3 DNA reads as TGTGCCAGCAGCTCGACAGGATATAATGAAAAACTGTTTTTT.

The chain has TRBV4-1 and TRBJ2-3, with 7 bases that match TRBD2. There are 16 residues in the CDR3. Losses at the gene ends were 0 bases for V and 4 bases for J; bases not matched to a gene: 7. Germline CDR1 and CDR2: MGHRA and YSYEKL. The chain's CDR3 is CASSQDKAAGADTQYF. CDR3 DNA: TGCGCCAGCAGCCAAGACAAGGCCGCGGGGGCAGATACGCAGTATTTT.

V is TRBV5-6 and J is TRBJ2-3, with a tentative D call TRBD2 (5 bases). Trimming pared 2 bases from V and 0 bases from J, leaving 7 bases between. This CDR3 has 14 residues. Germline CDR1 SGHDT, CDR2 YYEEEE. The CDR3 DNA follows: TGTGCCAGCAGCTTCGGGGTTAGCACAGATACGCAGTATTTT. Its protein product is CASSFGVSTDTQYF.